The source of this TCR beta chain is a study of cytomegalovirus exposure and HLA in healthy donors. The PCR ran on 60 Vbeta and 13 Jbeta primers. Source study methods: In a later analysis, the count reached tens of millions of unique TCR beta chains, with about 12 million shared. Some clones are missing from TCRdb's copy, which holds only in-frame ones; the method was immunoSEQ multiplex PCR. V and J calls and clone size are given by that table; D and trimming were obtained from the DNA. The sample lists roughly 70,000 clones, just under 75% occurring once. Study-wide results and caveats: Some TCR beta chains (more than 150 of them) were listed as cytomegalovirus-associated. As immune exposure information, only CMV serostatus was available.

This CDR3 comprises 17 residues. Germline trimming cut 1 base from V and 8 bases from J; bases unmatched to any gene: 14. Germline lookup yields CDR1 SGHRS and CDR2 YFSETQ. To note about this clone: Its cognate antigen is unknown.

The chain is built from TRBV5-1 and TRBJ1-2, with TRBD1 identical over 10 bases. This receptor was taken from a human donor in good health. The sample was PBMCs. In nucleotides, the CDR3 is TGCGCCAGCAGCTTGTTCGATTTGGGGACAGGGGTTAGCGGCTACACCTTC. Its translation: CASSLFDLGTGVSGYTF.